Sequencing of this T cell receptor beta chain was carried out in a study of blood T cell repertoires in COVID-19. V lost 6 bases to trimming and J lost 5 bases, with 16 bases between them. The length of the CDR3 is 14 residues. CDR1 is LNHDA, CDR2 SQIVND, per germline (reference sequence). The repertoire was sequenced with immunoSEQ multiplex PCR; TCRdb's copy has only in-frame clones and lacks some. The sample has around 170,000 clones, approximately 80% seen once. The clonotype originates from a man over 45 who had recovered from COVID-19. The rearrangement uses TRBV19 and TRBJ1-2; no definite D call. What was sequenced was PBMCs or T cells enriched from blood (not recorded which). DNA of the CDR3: TGTGCCAGTAGCCCGGTAGCGGCCCAGTATGGCTACACCTTC. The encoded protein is CASSPVAAQYGYTF.